The 29 T cell receptor beta chains below all came from one sample that was sequenced in a study of cytomegalovirus exposure and HLA in healthy donors. PCR amplification relied on 60 Vbeta primers (plus 13 Jbeta primers). This table comes from immunoSEQ multiplex PCR, and its TCRdb copy is limited to in-frame clones, with some not included. The sample records more than 95,000 clones, about four fifths being singletons. The specimen was PBMCs. The source of these receptors is a woman in her late teens or twenties in good health and CMV-seronegative.

The V gene is TRBV29-1, the J gene TRBJ1-2, with 9 nucleotides matching TRBD1. The germline CDR1 and CDR2 sequences are SQVTM and ANQGSEA. J gave up 8 bases and V 4 bases, and 8 bases lay outside the gene matches. This CDR3 has 13 residues. This chain's CDR3 is CSVVGDRVSGYTF. The CDR3 DNA is TGCAGCGTTGTAGGGGACAGGGTAAGCGGCTACACCTTC.

This clone was seen only a few times. The chain has TRBV5-6 and TRBJ1-1, with TRBD1 as a possible D gene (5 bases). The CDR3 sequence is 14 residues long. V was shortened by 4 bases and J by 6 bases, with 16 bases between the two germline ends. CDR1 is SGHDT, CDR2 YYEEEE, per germline. The CDR3 reads CASSADRGWAEAFF. Here the CDR3 DNA reads TGTGCCAGCAGCGCAGACAGAGGTTGGGCTGAAGCTTTCTTT.

The chain has TRBV6-6 and TRBJ2-3, with D tentatively TRBD2 (6 bases). The CDR3 is 13 residues long. V lost 4 bases and J 2 bases, leaving 7 bases between the germline ends. Germline CDR1 and CDR2: MNHNY and SVGAGI (reference sequence). The CDR3, as DNA: TGTGCCAGCAGTTGGCGGGACACAGATACGCAGTATTTT. Encoded protein: CASSWRDTDTQYF.

The chain joins TRBV7-8 to TRBJ1-4, with D uncertain. V gave up 1 base and J gave up 8 bases, with 14 bases separating them. The CDR3 is 15 amino acids. Germline V gene lookup returns CDR1 SGHVS and CDR2 FQNEAQ. The CDR3 sequence: CASSLEWPQKEKLFF. In DNA, the CDR3 is TGTGCCAGCAGCTTAGAGTGGCCACAGAAGGAAAAACTGTTTTTT.

V gene TRBV2 combines with J gene TRBJ1-4, with D perhaps TRBD1 (5 bases). The CDR3 is 15 residues long. Germline CDR1 reads SNHLY; CDR2 reads FYNNEI. The V end was cut by 7 bases, the J end by 3 bases, with 15 bases between. The CDR3 nucleotides are TGTGCCAGCATCCCAAAGGAGGGACCTAATGAAAAACTGTTTTTT. This translates into CASIPKEGPNEKLFF.

The CDR3 DNA reads as TGTGCCAGCAGCCAAGAATGGCTAGCGGGGAAAGAGACCCAGTACTTC. Amino acid sequence: CASSQEWLAGKETQYF. This chain connects TRBV4-2 to TRBJ2-5; 9 bases fit TRBD2. The CDR3 runs 16 residues. CDR1 is LGHNA, CDR2 YNFKEQ, per germline. The V and J ends lost 0 bases and 3 bases, in that order; junction bases with no gene match: 5.

The chain recombines TRBV6-1 with TRBJ1-2; no firm D call. Trimming removed 1 base at V and 3 bases at J, with 12 bases between. This CDR3 has 15 amino acids. Germline CDR1 reads MNHNS; CDR2 reads SASEGT. The CDR3 sequence: CASSEGGRKDYGYTF. CDR3 coding DNA: TGTGCCAGCAGTGAAGGAGGGCGTAAGGACTATGGCTACACCTTC.

The chain combines TRBV7-9 with TRBJ2-3; D unresolved. CDR3 length equals 12 residues. Germline CDR1 and CDR2: SEHNR and FQNEAQ (reference sequence). V was trimmed by 5 bases and J by 6 bases, leaving 9 bases between them. The CDR3, as DNA: TGTGCCAGCAGCCTGGCCTCCGATACGCAGTATTTT. It yields the protein CASSLASDTQYF. The complete variable domain, with remaining parts taken from reference TRBV7-9 and TRBJ2-3, reads DTGVSQNPRHKITKRGQNVTFRCDPISEHNRLYWYRQTLGQGPEFLTYFQNEAQLEKSRLLSDRFSAERPKGSFSTLEIQRTEQGDSAMYLCASSLASDTQYFGPGTRLTVL.

The sample holds one count of this clone. J is TRBJ1-6 and V is TRBV19, with TRBD1 matching over 7 bases. CDR3 length: 14 residues. V was clipped by 5 bases and J by 7 bases; unmatched bases: 5. CDR1 and CDR2 (germline): LNHDA, SQIVND (reference sequence). CDR3 sequence (DNA): TGTGCCAGTAGTTCCGGGACAGAGAATTCACCCCTCCACTTT. It specifies CASSSGTENSPLHF.

A word on this clone: It is unclear where the CDR3 begins or ends on the DNA, so no DNA is shown, and the CDR3 is as TCRdb lists it. The V and J genes are TRBV5-6 and TRBJ2-1; the DNA was not used to check the table's D call, TRBD2. Per the germline V gene, CDR1 is SGHDT and CDR2 is YYEEEE. The CDR3 spans 12 residues, counting both ends. The CDR3 sequence: CASSFGGGAFFF.

This chain links TRBV7-8 with TRBJ1-1; a weak D match, TRBD1 (5 bases). This CDR3 is 14 amino acids long. Germline V lookup: CDR1 SGHVS, CDR2 FQNEAQ. V was pared by 5 bases and J by 7 bases, with 17 bases between. CDR3 amino acids: CASSIKAGPGEAFF. For the CDR3, the DNA is TGTGCCAGCAGCATAAAAGCGGGACCCGGTGAAGCTTTCTTT.

This clone has only one observation. In nucleotides, the CDR3 is TGTGCCAGCAGAGAGGCCTTGGGACAGGGGGCTAGGTACGAGCAGTACTTC. This translates into CASREALGQGARYEQYF. The rearrangement links TRBV27 to TRBJ2-7; 12 positions agree with TRBD1. The length of the CDR3 is 17 residues. Unmatched junction bases numbered 13, after V lost 6 bases and J lost 4 bases. Germline V gives CDR1 MNHEY, CDR2 SMNVEV (reference sequence).

The genes are TRBV7-8 and TRBJ1-3; D is uncertain. V was cut by 3 bases and J by 4 bases, with 16 bases left in between. The length of the CDR3 is 16 residues. Germline V gives CDR1 SGHVS, CDR2 FQNEAQ. Here the CDR3 reads CASSLSTGLVGNTIYF. Here the CDR3 DNA reads TGTGCCAGCAGCTTGTCTACGGGTTTGGTAGGAAACACCATATATTTT.

J is TRBJ1-3 and V is TRBV29-1; the match to TRBD1 covers 7 bases. The CDR3 has 16 residues. Germline CDR1 and CDR2: SQVTM and ANQGSEA. V was pared by 2 bases and J by 3 bases, with 10 bases of the junction left unmatched. CDR3 DNA sequence: TGCAGCGTTGAAACGACAGGGTTATTTTATGGAAACACCATATATTTT. Translation: CSVETTGLFYGNTIYF.

The CDR3 reads CASSVAGGLNTEAFF. DNA of the CDR3: TGTGCCAGCAGCGTAGCTGGGGGCCTAAACACTGAAGCTTTCTTT. This chain connects TRBV9 to TRBJ1-1, with D possibly matching TRBD1 (6 bases). The V end lost 0 bases, the J end lost 2 bases, and 11 bases lay between the germline ends. Germline CDR1 and CDR2: SGDLS and YYNGEE. The CDR3 has 15 residues.

This clone turned up a few times. The gene calls are TRBV30 and TRBJ1-2; the D gene is possibly TRBD1 (5 bases). V lost 4 bases, J lost 5 bases, and 14 bases lay in between. This CDR3 spans 13 amino acids. The V gene's germline CDR1 is GTSNPN and CDR2 SVGIG (reference sequence). The CDR3 DNA reads as TGTGCCTGGATGGAGGGCGGGGGTTATGGCTACACCTTC. Its translation: CAWMEGGGYGYTF.

This chain uses TRBV6-6 with TRBJ2-7, with D hard to call. This CDR3 has 11 amino acids. V lost 6 bases and J lost 4, with 7 bases in between. Germline-derived CDR1 and CDR2 are MNHNY and SVGAGI (reference sequence). CDR3 sequence: CASSHSYEQYF. The DNA for the CDR3 is TGTGCCAGCAGCCACTCTTACGAGCAGTACTTC.

In this sample, this clone turned up a few times. The chain links TRBV18 to TRBJ1-4, with no clear D. Trimming stripped 6 bases from V and 0 bases from J, with 11 bases between. CDR1 and CDR2 from the germline V gene are KGHSH and LQKENI. CDR3 size: 15 residues. The CDR3 bases are TGTGCCAGCTCTCTCGACATTCCAACTAATGAAAAACTGTTTTTT. This encodes CASSLDIPTNEKLFF.

This rearrangement joins TRBV7-8 to TRBJ1-4, with D possibly TRBD1 on 5 matching bases. CDR1 SGHVS and CDR2 FQNEAQ come from the germline V gene. Deletions cut 2 bases from V and 4 bases from J, with 8 bases between. There are 14 residues in the CDR3. This CDR3 is CASSLRGFNEKLFF. CDR3 nucleotides: TGTGCCAGCAGCTTAAGGGGTTTTAATGAAAAACTGTTTTTT.

The chain joins TRBV4-1 to TRBJ2-7, with 15 bases fitting TRBD2. Germline lookup yields CDR1 MGHRA and CDR2 YSYEKL. J gave up 10 bases and V 2 bases, and 6 bases lay outside the gene matches. The CDR3 loop spans 15 amino acids. DNA for the CDR3: TGCGCCAGCAGCCAAATGGGACTAGCGGGGGGAACCCAGTACTTC. Translation gives CASSQMGLAGGTQYF.

The gene calls are TRBV15 and TRBJ2-5; 8 positions match TRBD1. Germline V gives CDR1 LNHNV, CDR2 YYDKDF (reference sequence). V lost 4 bases and J lost 4; bases outside the gene matches: 5. The CDR3 is 14 amino acids. The CDR3 loop is CATSTPDRVETQYF. The CDR3, as DNA: TGTGCCACCAGCACCCCGGACAGGGTAGAGACCCAGTACTTC.

In its sample, this clone was seen once. The chain has TRBV7-9 and TRBJ1-2; weak D call: TRBD1 (5 bases). CDR1 and CDR2 from the germline V gene are SEHNR and FQNEAQ (reference sequence). Trimming took off 1 base at V and 3 bases at J, with 9 bases between the two ends. CDR3 length: 14 amino acids. The chain's CDR3 is CASSLGGVDYGYTF. Here the CDR3 DNA reads TGTGCCAGCAGCTTAGGGGGGGTGGACTATGGCTACACCTTC.

This clone appeared once. At one end the junction does not follow the germline gene, possibly because of a read error. V and J are TRBV5-4 and TRBJ2-5; 7 nucleotides agree with TRBD2. In germline, CDR1 is SGHNT, CDR2 YYREEE (reference sequence). CDR3 length equals 12 residues. In DNA, the CDR3 is TGTGCCAGCAGCTTCTCCGGGACTAAGGATAACTTC. Its translation is CASSFSGTKDNF.

J is TRBJ2-1 and V is TRBV10-2; 13 bases map to TRBD2. J gave up 0 bases and V 2 bases, and 13 bases lay outside the gene matches. The germline gives CDR1 WSHSY, CDR2 SAAADI. The CDR3 is 21 residues long. The CDR3 here is CASSEPPTSGGTLSSYNEQFF. The CDR3 DNA sequence: TGCGCCAGCAGTGAGCCCCCGACTAGCGGGGGGACCTTGAGCTCCTACAATGAGCAGTTCTTC.

The chain employs TRBV5-5 and TRBJ2-1; 11 bases align to TRBD2. The length of the CDR3 is 16 residues. The V gene end was trimmed by 4 bases and the J gene end by 9 bases; junction bases not matched to a gene: 12. Germline CDR1 SGHKS, CDR2 YYEKEE (reference sequence). Here the CDR3 DNA reads TGTGCCAGCAGCGTTAGCGGGGGGGCCAGATCGGGTGAGCAGTTCTTC. This sequence encodes CASSVSGGARSGEQFF.

This clone was recorded once. V gene TRBV28 combines with J gene TRBJ1-1; 8 bases line up with TRBD1. Germline lookup yields CDR1 MDHEN and CDR2 SYDVKM. The CDR3 sequence is 16 residues long. Unmatched junction bases numbered 7, after V lost 3 bases and J lost 1 base. The CDR3 sequence: CASSFRSGTGNTEAFF. Here the CDR3 DNA reads TGTGCCAGCAGTTTCCGCTCCGGGACAGGGAACACTGAAGCTTTCTTT. The whole variable domain, remainder taken from reference TRBV28 and TRBJ1-1, is DVKVTQSSRYLVKRTGEKVFLECVQDMDHENMFWYRQDPGLGLRLIYFSYDVKMKEKGDIPEGYSVSREKKERFSLILESASTNQTSMYLCASSFRSGTGNTEAFFGQGTRLTVV.

V and J are TRBV6-5 and TRBJ2-2; TRBD1 agrees at 9 bases. The CDR3 contains 15 residues. The trim removed 6 bases at V and 6 bases at J, leaving 8 bases unmatched. Germline-derived CDR1 and CDR2 are MNHEY and SVGAGI. The DNA of the CDR3 is TGTGCCAGCAGAGGATTGGGACAGGGAGCCGGGGAGCTGTTTTTT. Its translation is CASRGLGQGAGELFF.

The chain links TRBV19 to TRBJ1-5, with D unresolved. V lost 3 bases and J lost 1, with 10 bases in between. The CDR3 loop spans 15 amino acids. Germline CDR1 is LNHDA and CDR2 is SQIVND (reference sequence). The CDR3 loop is CASSMRAASNQPQHF. DNA for the CDR3: TGTGCCAGTAGTATGAGGGCGGCGAGCAATCAGCCCCAGCATTTT.

This clone turned up a few times. The CDR3 is CASRYRESEQYF. DNA for the CDR3: TGTGCCAGCAGGTACAGGGAGTCCGAGCAGTACTTC. V is TRBV2 and J is TRBJ2-7, with D perhaps TRBD1 (6 bases). The CDR3 length is 12 residues. Germline values: CDR1 SNHLY, CDR2 FYNNEI. Between the trimmed V and J ends, which lost 6 bases and 6 bases, there was a span of 12 bases.